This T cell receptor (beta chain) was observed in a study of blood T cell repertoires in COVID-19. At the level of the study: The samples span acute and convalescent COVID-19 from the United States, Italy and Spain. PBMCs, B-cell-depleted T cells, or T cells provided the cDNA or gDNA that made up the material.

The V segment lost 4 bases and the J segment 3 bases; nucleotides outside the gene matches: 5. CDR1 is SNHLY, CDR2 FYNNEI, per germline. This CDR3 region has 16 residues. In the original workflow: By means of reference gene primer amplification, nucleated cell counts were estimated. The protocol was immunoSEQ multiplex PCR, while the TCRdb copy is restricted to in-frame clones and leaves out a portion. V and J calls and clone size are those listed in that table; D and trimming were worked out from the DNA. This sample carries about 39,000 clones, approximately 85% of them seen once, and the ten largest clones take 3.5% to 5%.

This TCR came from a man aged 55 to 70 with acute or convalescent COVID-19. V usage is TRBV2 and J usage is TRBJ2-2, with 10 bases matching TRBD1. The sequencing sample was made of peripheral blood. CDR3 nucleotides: TGTGCCAGCAGTGGGGCCGGGACAGGGGACACCGGGGAGCTGTTTTTT. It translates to CASSGAGTGDTGELFF.